The source of this T cell receptor (beta chain) is a study of shared clonotypes between healthy human individuals. Study-level results: Sequencing depth was expected to influence donor clonotype sharing.

In regard to this clone: Its antigen is unidentified. A clone one base away is much larger, so this may be a read error.

None of the donors, who were healthy HIV-negative adults, had recently had acute infections or vaccinations. Profiling relied on immunoSEQ multiplex PCR, and the TCRdb table lists in-frame clones only, not all of them. The sample shows about 510,000 clones, 75% to 80% of them seen only once. This receptor was obtained from a woman aged 40 to 49 in good health. Some clones in this sample may be carry-over from other donors' samples. The sequencing sample was made of PBMCs.

The CDR3 loop reads CTSSQALGRNTIYF. CDR3 nucleotide sequence: TGTACCAGCAGCCAGGCTTTGGGGCGAAACACCATATATTTT. The chain joins TRBV14 to TRBJ1-3, with TRBD1 as a possible D gene (5 bases). The germline CDR1 and CDR2 sequences are SGHDN and FVKESK. The CDR3 is 14 residues long.